The T cell receptor (beta chain) described here comes from a study of T cell repertoires in aging, cancer and after chemotherapy. At the level of the study: Glioblastoma patients receiving temozolomide-based therapy gave paired samples before and after chemotherapy.

Amplification of TCR beta used genomic DNA extracted from peripheral blood. V lost 3 bases and J lost 7, with 19 bases in between. Germline lookup yields CDR1 SGHTS and CDR2 YDEGEE. This CDR3 has 15 residues. General study points: Untreated cancer patients had significantly lower blood TCR diversity than age-matched healthy donors.

Multiplex touch-down PCR with TRB-A/B primers amplified rearranged V-D-J TRB sequences. Each CDR3 protein gets one entry after TCRdb re-called the multiplex PCR reads with MiXCR. The table records approximately 3,000 distinct CDR3 sequences, 24% of them present only once. Worth noting for this clonotype: Its antigen is still unknown.

The sample comprised blood. This TCR was recovered from a human donor with a solid tumor. The chain uses TRBV5-8 and TRBJ1-2; TRBD1 might be the D (6 bases). The CDR3 sequence: CASSSMYRVGGGYTF. The CDR3, as DNA: TGTGCCAGCAGCTCGATGTACAGGGTTGGCGGTGGCTACACCTTC.